The 29 T cell receptor beta chains below come from one sample, sequenced in a study of T cell responses to AZD1222 COVID-19 vaccine. Clones were sequenced by immunoSEQ multiplex PCR, and TCRdb holds only the in-frame ones, with some missing. The sample lists more than 50,000 clones, 79% occurring once. The sample was peripheral blood, taken on day 0 of MenACWY control vaccination. Source of these receptors: an adult in good health.

Remarks on this clone: The sample carries other DNA sequences with the same CDR3. The J gene is TRBJ1-2, the V gene TRBV20-1; D unclear. The V gene lost 2 bases and the J gene lost 6 bases, with 7 bases spanning the gap. The CDR3 has 11 residues. Germline-derived CDR1 and CDR2 are DFQATT and SNEGSKA (reference sequence). In DNA, the CDR3 is TGCAGTGCTAGAACAGACGATGGCTACACCTTC. It yields the protein CSARTDDGYTF.

This clone has only one observation. The chain couples TRBV6-5 to TRBJ1-5; TRBD1 aligns across 8 bases. Germline V gene sequence: CDR1 MNHEY, CDR2 SVGAGI. The CDR3 loop spans 15 amino acids. With 5 bases clipped from V and 1 base from J, the junction kept 4 bases outside the gene matches. DNA for the CDR3: TGTGCCAGCAGTACGACAGGGGTGAGCAATCAGCCCCAGCATTTT. This gives the protein CASSTTGVSNQPQHF.

This clone was observed once. The genes are TRBV7-9 and TRBJ1-2; 10 nucleotides match TRBD1. The germline V gene has CDR1 SEHNR and CDR2 FQNEAQ (reference sequence). This CDR3 is 16 amino acids long. V shed 5 bases and J 7 bases; nucleotides not matched to a gene: 13. CDR3 nucleotides: TGTGCCAGCAGCCCGCATCAGGGGACAGGGGTATCTGGCTACACCTTC. This sequence encodes CASSPHQGTGVSGYTF.

The rearrangement links TRBV4-1 to TRBJ1-4; possible D gene TRBD1, 5 bases. Germline V CDR1 and CDR2: MGHRA, YSYEKL. CDR3 length equals 14 residues. Trimming cost V 4 bases and J 8 bases, with 14 bases left between them. The CDR3 coding sequence is TGCGCCAGCAGCCCTGGGGACTTCGGAGAAAAACTGTTTTTT. Encoded protein: CASSPGDFGEKLFF.

This clone has just a few counts. This chain joins TRBV4-3 and TRBJ1-2; no clear D. This CDR3 has 14 amino acids. Germline V CDR1 and CDR2: LGHNA, YSLEER. V lost 0 bases to trimming and J lost 2 bases, with 7 bases between them. The CDR3 coding sequence is TGCGCCAGCAGCCAAGAGTTGGGGAACTATGGCTACACCTTC. Protein sequence: CASSQELGNYGYTF.

The chain links TRBV5-1 to TRBJ2-3; D uncertain. Looked up from germline, CDR1 is SGHRS and CDR2 is YFSETQ. Trimming took 0 bases from V and 2 from J, leaving 13 bases between them. The CDR3 loop spans 16 amino acids. The CDR3 loop is CASSLEGRLHTDTQYF. CDR3 nucleotide sequence: TGCGCCAGCAGCTTGGAGGGCAGGCTCCACACAGATACGCAGTATTTT.

This chain links TRBV4-1 with TRBJ2-3; a possible D gene is TRBD1 (6 bases). Trimming cost V 1 base and J 0 bases, with 14 bases left between them. CDR1 and CDR2 (germline): MGHRA, YSYEKL. The CDR3 runs 17 residues. CDR3 bases: TGCGCCAGCAGCCAAGGAACAGGGAGCCCTAGCACAGATACGCAGTATTTT. Translation: CASSQGTGSPSTDTQYF.

The gene calls are TRBV6-5 and TRBJ1-5; D is possibly TRBD1 (6 bases). CDR1 and CDR2 (germline): MNHEY, SVGAGI. V was shortened by 6 bases and J by 5 bases, with 17 bases between the two germline ends. The CDR3 length is 15 residues. CDR3 residues: CASSVTQGRDQPQHF. CDR3 nucleotide sequence: TGTGCCAGCAGCGTTACACAGGGTCGGGATCAGCCCCAGCATTTT.

The chain couples TRBV28 to TRBJ1-6; 10 nucleotides line up with TRBD1. The CDR3 runs to 16 residues. Trimming at V came to 7 bases and at J to 6 bases, leaving 9 bases not matched to a gene. The germline gives CDR1 MDHEN, CDR2 SYDVKM. This chain's CDR3 is CASTFDRGRPNSPLHF. The DNA of the CDR3 is TGTGCCAGCACCTTTGACAGGGGGCGCCCTAATTCACCCCTCCACTTT.

The rearrangement links TRBV6-6 to TRBJ1-6; D remains unclear. Germline V gives CDR1 MNHNY, CDR2 SVGAGI (reference sequence). V dropped 2 bases and J dropped 7 bases, with 9 bases sitting between them. The CDR3 covers 14 residues. The CDR3 coding sequence is TGTGCCAGCAGTTACAAGGAGAGGAATTCACCCCTCCACTTT. Amino acids: CASSYKERNSPLHF.

J is TRBJ2-5 and V is TRBV6-5; TRBD1 agrees at 11 bases. Germline CDR1 MNHEY, CDR2 SVGAGI. Losses at the gene ends were 4 bases for V and 5 bases for J; bases not matched to a gene: 9. This CDR3 contains 16 residues. The CDR3 sequence: CASSSPRTGGWETQYF. In DNA, the CDR3 is TGTGCCAGCAGTTCGCCCAGGACAGGGGGCTGGGAGACCCAGTACTTC.

This chain uses TRBV19 with TRBJ1-1, with D tentatively TRBD1 (5 bases). The CDR3 runs 15 residues. The ends were cut back, 8 bases at V and 5 bases at J, with 21 bases in the middle. Germline V lookup: CDR1 LNHDA, CDR2 SQIVND (reference sequence). DNA for the CDR3: TGTGCCAGTGCCCTCGGCGGGAGGGGCCGTACTGAAGCTTTCTTT. Its protein is CASALGGRGRTEAFF.

This clone was picked up a small number of times. The rearrangement joins TRBV6-2 or TRBV6-3 to TRBJ2-5, with 10 bases identical to TRBD2. CDR3 size: 18 residues. V trimming: 0 bases; J trimming: 3 bases; junction bases outside the gene matches: 10. CDR1 is MNHEY, CDR2 SVGEGT, per germline. CDR3 DNA sequence: TGTGCCAGCAGTTACTCGATAGCGCTAGCGGGGGACGAAGAGACCCAGTACTTC. Translating it yields CASSYSIALAGDEETQYF.

CDR3 protein: CASNSLSYEQYF. In nucleotides, the CDR3 is TGTGCCAGCAACAGCTTGAGTTACGAGCAGTACTTC. The chain links TRBV28 to TRBJ2-7; D gene unclear. The length of the CDR3 is 12 residues. Between the trimmed V and J ends, which lost 7 bases and 4 bases, there was a span of 11 bases. Germline V lookup: CDR1 MDHEN, CDR2 SYDVKM.

The genes are TRBV2 and TRBJ2-3; no clear D. The CDR3 sequence is 13 residues long. The germline CDR1 and CDR2 sequences are SNHLY and FYNNEI. The V end lost 8 bases, the J end lost 5 bases, and 14 bases lay between the germline ends. The CDR3 region has the DNA TGTGCCAGCGTGGCGGACCACCAAGATACGCAGTATTTT. Translating gives CASVADHQDTQYF.

The chain employs TRBV5-1 and TRBJ1-3, with D hard to call. The CDR3 has 14 residues. Per the germline V gene, CDR1 is SGHRS and CDR2 is YFSETQ. The V end lost 3 bases, the J end lost 0 bases, and 7 bases lay between the germline ends. The CDR3 region has the DNA TGCGCCAGCAGCTCGGACGGCTCTGGAAACACCATATATTTT. As protein: CASSSDGSGNTIYF.

This clone was counted once. The J gene is TRBJ2-1, the V gene TRBV29-1; D is undetermined. V gave up 7 bases and J gave up 3 bases, with 16 bases separating them. Germline V gene data show CDR1 as SQVTM and CDR2 as ANQGSEA. CDR3 length: 14 residues. CDR3 bases: TGCAGCGCCTCTCCAGAGTTGTTCTACAATGAGCAGTTCTTC. Protein sequence: CSASPELFYNEQFF.

This clone showed up just once. As DNA, the CDR3 is TGTGCCTGGAGTGTAGGCCGGAACACTGAAGCTTTCTTT. Residues: CAWSVGRNTEAFF. The rearrangement joins TRBV30 to TRBJ1-1, with no clear D. Between the trimmed V and J ends, which lost 0 bases and 1 base, there was a span of 6 bases. This CDR3 is built from 13 residues. Germline CDR1 GTSNPN, CDR2 SVGIG (reference sequence).

The J gene is TRBJ1-3, the V gene TRBV19; D uncertain. CDR1 LNHDA and CDR2 SQIVND come from the germline V gene (reference sequence). V was pared by 0 bases and J by 0 bases, with 9 bases between. There are 16 residues in the CDR3. The CDR3 here is CASSIDRPVSGNTIYF. DNA of the CDR3: TGTGCCAGTAGTATAGATCGGCCAGTCTCTGGAAACACCATATATTTT.

This chain links TRBV15 with TRBJ2-1; D is uncertain. The CDR3 covers 15 residues. The V and J ends lost 5 bases and 4 bases respectively, with 15 bases between them. Germline-derived CDR1 and CDR2 are LNHNV and YYDKDF (reference sequence). CDR3: CATSLDPSQYNEQFF. The CDR3 DNA reads as TGTGCCACCAGCCTAGACCCTTCTCAATACAATGAGCAGTTCTTC.

J is TRBJ2-7 and V is TRBV3-1 (or the pseudogene TRBV3-2); D unclear. The CDR3 consists of 13 residues. Trimming shortened V by 4 bases and J by 0 bases, and 7 bases separated the two germline ends. Germline CDR1 and CDR2: LGHDT and YNNKEL (reference sequence). The CDR3 DNA follows: TGTGCCAGCAGCCTAGACCACTCCTACGAGCAGTACTTC. This encodes CASSLDHSYEQYF.

The table lists this clone with a few counts. V and J are TRBV12-3 or TRBV12-4 and TRBJ1-1; tentative D call: TRBD1 (6 bases). Trimming shortened V by 5 bases and J by 11 bases, and 12 bases separated the two germline ends. The CDR3 is made up of 11 amino acids. The CDR3 sequence is CASSPAGEAFF. In DNA, the CDR3 is TGTGCCAGCAGTCCCGCAGGGGAGGCTTTCTTT.

The chain is built from TRBV29-1 and TRBJ1-1, with D maybe TRBD1 (5 bases). The CDR3 consists of 12 residues. In germline, CDR1 is SQVTM, CDR2 ANQGSEA. V shed 5 bases and J shed 1 base, with 8 bases lying between them. The CDR3 protein is CSVSTGNTEAFF. CDR3 nucleotides: TGCAGCGTTTCTACAGGGAACACTGAAGCTTTCTTT.

The V and J genes are TRBV5-1 and TRBJ2-4, with D tentatively TRBD1 (5 bases). Trimming removed 4 bases from V and 10 bases from J, with 18 bases in between. The CDR3 runs 14 residues. Germline assignment: CDR1 SGHRS and CDR2 YFSETQ. The CDR3 DNA reads TGCGCCAGCAGCCAAGACAGAATGAACCAAATTCAGTACTTC. Translating gives CASSQDRMNQIQYF.

The chain couples TRBV30 to TRBJ1-3; D is ambiguous. The CDR3 contains 14 residues. The V end lost 3 bases, the J end lost 0 bases, and 9 bases lay between the germline ends. Germline V gene data show CDR1 as GTSNPN and CDR2 as SVGIG (reference sequence). The CDR3 sequence: CAWSPLTSGNTIYF. The DNA for the CDR3 is TGTGCCTGGAGCCCTCTAACCTCTGGAAACACCATATATTTT.

This clone was seen only a few times. This chain links TRBV7-8 with TRBJ2-5, with D perhaps matching TRBD1 or TRBD2 (7 bases each). The CDR3 spans 14 residues. Deletions cut 4 bases from V and 4 bases from J, with 13 bases between. Looked up from germline, CDR1 is SGHVS and CDR2 is FQNEAQ. DNA for the CDR3: TGTGCCAGCAGCTCAGGGGGGGGGCCAGAGACCCAGTACTTC. Amino acids: CASSSGGGPETQYF.

This clone appeared a single time. The V and J genes are TRBV24-1 and TRBJ2-7; the D is unclear. The V end lost 4 bases, the J end lost 3 bases, and 3 bases lay between the germline ends. CDR3 length: 11 amino acids. Germline CDR1 and CDR2: KGHDR and SFDVKD. DNA of the CDR3: TGTGCCACCAGTGACCACTACGAGCAGTACTTC. This codes for CATSDHYEQYF.

V usage is TRBV6-4 and J usage is TRBJ2-6; D ambiguous. The CDR3 has 15 residues. Germline CDR1 and CDR2: MRHNA and SNTAGT. The V gene lost 2 bases and the J gene lost 0 bases, with 5 bases spanning the gap. The CDR3 here is CASSDTTSGANVLTF. The DNA of the CDR3 is TGTGCCAGCAGTGACACTACCTCTGGGGCCAACGTCCTGACTTTC.

The chain recombines TRBV14 with TRBJ1-6; D gene ambiguous. V was clipped by 4 bases and J by 13 bases, with 11 bases between them. The CDR3 loop spans 12 amino acids. Per the germline V gene, CDR1 is SGHDN and CDR2 is FVKESK. The DNA for the CDR3 is TGTGCCAGCAGCCTATACAAAGGCCCCCTCCACTTT. This translates into CASSLYKGPLHF.